These 32 T cell receptor beta chains came from one sample sequenced in a study of shared clonotypes between healthy human individuals. Some clones are missing from TCRdb's copy, which holds only in-frame ones; the method was immunoSEQ multiplex PCR. The sample holds roughly 720,000 clones, 90% seen once. The sample was memory CD8+ T cells from PBMCs. Subset in this sample: CD45RO+ cells pooled with CCR7-negative TemRA cells. The receptors were gathered from a man younger than 35 in good health. Some clones in this sample may be carry-over from other donors' samples.

The rearrangement joins TRBV27 to TRBJ2-3; TRBD1 matches 10 bases. CDR1 and CDR2 from the germline V gene are MNHEY and SMNVEV (reference sequence). The CDR3 has 19 amino acids. V gave up 1 base and J gave up 2 bases; unmatched junction bases: 12. CDR3 in DNA: TGTGCCAGCAGTTTATTTTCTTTCTTCGGACAGGGGGACACAGATACGCAGTATTTT. Translation: CASSLFSFFGQGDTDTQYF.

The CDR3 region is CASSSGDGLWEQYF. CDR3 sequence (DNA): TGCGCCAGCAGCTCGGGGGACGGCCTCTGGGAGCAGTACTTC. This chain connects TRBV5-1 to TRBJ2-7, with D possibly being TRBD2 (6 bases). From germline, CDR1 is SGHRS and CDR2 YFSETQ. The germline V and J ends were trimmed by 3 bases and 7 bases, with 17 bases remaining between them. The CDR3 has 14 residues.

V usage is TRBV27 and J usage is TRBJ2-3, with 10 positions matching TRBD2. The trim removed 7 bases at V and 4 bases at J, leaving 8 bases unmatched. This CDR3 has 15 amino acids. From germline, CDR1 is MNHEY and CDR2 SMNVEV (reference sequence). Written as DNA, the CDR3 is TGTGCCAGCAAACAGCGGGAGGGTATCGCAGATACGCAGTATTTT. The encoded protein is CASKQREGIADTQYF.

The chain recombines TRBV7-9 with TRBJ2-2; D not certain. The CDR3 consists of 16 residues. V was shortened by 4 bases and J by 5 bases, with 17 bases between the two germline ends. Germline CDR1 SEHNR, CDR2 FQNEAQ (reference sequence). Here the CDR3 DNA reads TGTGCCAGCAGCTCTACTAAAGGACCTACAACCGGGGAGCTGTTTTTT. Its translation is CASSSTKGPTTGELFF. Based on the CDR3 plus reference TRBV7-9 and TRBJ2-2, the full variable domain is DTGVSQNPRHKITKRGQNVTFRCDPISEHNRLYWYRQTLGQGPEFLTYFQNEAQLEKSRLLSDRFSAERPKGSFSTLEIQRTEQGDSAMYLCASSSTKGPTTGELFFGEGSRLTVL.

The chain is built from TRBV27 and TRBJ1-1, with a tentative D call TRBD1 (5 bases). The germline gives CDR1 MNHEY, CDR2 SMNVEV (reference sequence). CDR3 length: 14 residues. Trimming left V 7 bases short and J 11 bases short, with 23 bases between. The CDR3 is CASKSTRGPPGAFF. DNA for the CDR3: TGTGCCAGCAAAAGCACCCGGGGCCCCCCGGGTGCTTTCTTT.

The genes are TRBV9 and TRBJ1-4, with D perhaps matching TRBD1 (6 bases). V lost 3 bases to trimming and J lost 5 bases, with 11 bases between them. CDR3 length: 14 residues. The V gene's germline CDR1 is SGDLS and CDR2 YYNGEE. CDR3 protein: CASSGGGKNEKLFF. The CDR3 DNA is TGTGCCAGCAGCGGAGGGGGGAAGAATGAAAAACTGTTTTTT. The full variable domain, rest sourced from reference TRBV9 and TRBJ1-4, is DSGVTQTPKHLITATGQRVTLRCSPRSGDLSVYWYQQSLDQGLQFLIQYYNGEERAKGNILERFSAQQFPDLHSELNLSSLELGDSALYFCASSGGGKNEKLFFGSGTQLSVL.

The rearrangement joins TRBV27 to TRBJ1-5; no clear D gene. The CDR3 covers 14 residues. From germline, CDR1 is MNHEY and CDR2 SMNVEV (reference sequence). Between the trimmed V and J ends, which lost 5 bases and 9 bases, there was a span of 17 bases. The CDR3 spells CASSPGGRERPQHF. The CDR3 DNA reads as TGTGCCAGCAGTCCCGGCGGACGAGAAAGGCCCCAGCATTTT.

The count of this clone is one. The gene calls are TRBV19 and TRBJ1-4; no clear D. The V gene's germline CDR1 is LNHDA and CDR2 SQIVND (reference sequence). CDR3 size: 12 residues. Trimming took 3 bases from V and 7 from J, leaving 6 bases between them. This CDR3 reads CASSMDVEKLFF. DNA of the CDR3: TGTGCCAGTAGTATGGATGTTGAAAAACTGTTTTTT.

In its sample, this clone was seen once. The chain links TRBV27 to TRBJ2-2; D is ambiguous. The V and J ends lost 2 bases and 1 base respectively, with 8 bases between them. Per germline, CDR1 MNHEY and CDR2 SMNVEV (reference sequence). There are 15 residues in the CDR3. CDR3 coding DNA: TGTGCCAGCAGTTTAGACGGCTGGAACACCGGGGAGCTGTTTTTT. It is translated as CASSLDGWNTGELFF.

CDR3 protein: CASSRRGGGRADNEQFF. CDR3 in DNA: TGCGCCAGCAGCCGCAGAGGGGGCGGGAGGGCGGACAATGAGCAGTTCTTC. The gene calls are TRBV4-3 and TRBJ2-1; 9 nucleotides match TRBD2. The CDR3 is 17 residues long. The V gene's germline CDR1 is LGHNA and CDR2 YSLEER. V lost 4 bases, J lost 5 bases, and 12 bases stayed unmatched.

V is TRBV2 and J is TRBJ2-7; TRBD1 might be the D (5 bases). Per the germline V gene, CDR1 is SNHLY and CDR2 is FYNNEI. The CDR3 covers 13 residues. The V end was cut by 5 bases, the J end by 3 bases, with 11 bases between. CDR3 nucleotides: TGTGCCAGCAGTCCTGACAGAGGCTACGAGCAGTACTTC. Translation gives CASSPDRGYEQYF. The complete variable domain, with remaining parts taken from reference TRBV2 and TRBJ2-7, reads EPEVTQTPSHQVTQMGQEVILRCVPISNHLYFYWYRQILGQKVEFLVSFYNNEISEKSEIFDDQFSVERPDGSNFTLKIRSTKLEDSAMYFCASSPDRGYEQYFGPGTRLTVT.

The V gene is TRBV5-1, the J gene TRBJ1-5; D may be TRBD1 (5 bases). CDR3 length: 17 residues. The ends were cut back, 2 bases at V and 5 bases at J, with 20 bases in the middle. The germline V gene has CDR1 SGHRS and CDR2 YFSETQ. CDR3 sequence (DNA): TGCGCCAGCAGCTTAGGGCCCGGGGCAGGAAAGGATCAGCCCCAGCATTTT. It specifies CASSLGPGAGKDQPQHF.

The gene calls are TRBV7-9 and TRBJ1-2; D might be TRBD1 (5 bases). The V end lost 1 base, the J end lost 3 bases, and 12 bases lay between the germline ends. The CDR3 is 15 amino acids. Germline assignment: CDR1 SEHNR and CDR2 FQNEAQ (reference sequence). CDR3 sequence (DNA): TGTGCCAGCAGCTTAGATTCAAGGGGTTACTATGGCTACACCTTC. Translating it yields CASSLDSRGYYGYTF.

The genes are TRBV2 and TRBJ2-1; D perhaps matches TRBD2 (5 bases). Deletions cut 8 bases from V and 6 bases from J, with 20 bases between. The CDR3 has 15 residues. Germline V lookup: CDR1 SNHLY, CDR2 FYNNEI. CDR3 amino acids: CASRSTDSTGNEQFF. In DNA, the CDR3 is TGTGCCAGCCGGTCAACGGACTCGACTGGCAATGAGCAGTTCTTC.

The V and J genes are TRBV13 and TRBJ2-4, with 8 bases lining up with TRBD2. Trimming took 2 bases from V and 1 from J; bases not matched to a gene: 4. CDR1 and CDR2 (germline): PRHDT, FYEKMQ (reference sequence). The CDR3 runs to 16 residues. CDR3 in DNA: TGTGCCAGCAGCTTAACTAGCGGAAATGCCAAAAACATTCAGTACTTC. Its protein is CASSLTSGNAKNIQYF.

The CDR3 coding sequence is TGTGCCAGCAGTTATTCAGGGGACTACGAGCAGTACTTC. Its protein product is CASSYSGDYEQYF. The chain links TRBV28 to TRBJ2-7; weak D call: TRBD1 (6 bases). The V and J ends lost 4 bases and 3 bases respectively, with 10 bases between them. CDR3 length equals 13 residues. Germline CDR1 MDHEN, CDR2 SYDVKM.

The CDR3 here is CAIQGTGGEQYF. The CDR3 bases are TGTGCCATCCAAGGGACAGGCGGTGAGCAGTACTTC. The chain combines TRBV7-9 with TRBJ2-7; 8 bases are shared with TRBD1. The CDR3 runs to 12 residues. Germline-derived CDR1 and CDR2 are SEHNR and FQNEAQ (reference sequence). Trimming removed 10 bases from V and 7 bases from J; junction bases left unmatched: 9.

This clone appeared a single time. V is TRBV2 and J is TRBJ2-1; D could derive from TRBD1 or TRBD2 (5 bases each). Per the germline V gene, CDR1 is SNHLY and CDR2 is FYNNEI. The CDR3 is made up of 18 amino acids. Trimming removed 8 bases at V and 0 bases at J, with 23 bases between. As DNA, the CDR3 is TGTGCCAGCGGCTGGGACCCCGAGAAAGAGAGCTCCTACAATGAGCAGTTCTTC. It yields the protein CASGWDPEKESSYNEQFF.

The chain carries TRBV10-3 and TRBJ1-1, with D maybe TRBD1 (6 bases). Trimming pared 5 bases from V and 3 bases from J, leaving 25 bases between. The CDR3 is 18 amino acids. Germline values: CDR1 ENHRY, CDR2 SYGVKD. CDR3 nucleotide sequence: TGTGCCATCAGTCCCGTGGGGGGACACAAAATGCAGGACACTGAAGCTTTCTTT. Amino acid sequence: CAISPVGGHKMQDTEAFF.

V and J are TRBV6-5 and TRBJ2-7, with a tentative D call TRBD2 (5 bases). Germline V gene sequence: CDR1 MNHEY, CDR2 SVGAGI. V lost 5 bases and J 3 bases, leaving 14 bases between the germline ends. This CDR3 has 14 amino acids. This CDR3 reads CASSPGLQVYEQYF. The DNA for the CDR3 is TGTGCCAGCAGTCCCGGACTGCAGGTCTACGAGCAGTACTTC.

The chain couples TRBV6-5 to TRBJ1-1; weak D call: TRBD1 (5 bases). Germline CDR1 and CDR2: MNHEY and SVGAGI. Trimming removed 8 bases from V and 4 bases from J, with 11 bases in between. There are 12 residues in the CDR3. The CDR3 reads CASSVGGTEAFF. CDR3 nucleotides: TGTGCCAGCTCGGTCGGGGGCACTGAAGCTTTCTTT.

V is TRBV28 and J is TRBJ2-1; TRBD2 agrees at 10 bases. Trimming removed 8 bases from V and 0 bases from J; junction bases left unmatched: 10. Per germline, CDR1 MDHEN and CDR2 SYDVKM. The CDR3 covers 17 residues. In DNA, the CDR3 is TGTGCCAGCTGCGGACTAGCGGAGATAAGCTCCTACAATGAGCAGTTCTTC. Amino acid sequence: CASCGLAEISSYNEQFF.

This chain connects TRBV25-1 to TRBJ2-3; 13 nucleotides align to TRBD2. Per the germline V gene, CDR1 is MGHDK and CDR2 is SYGVNS. This CDR3 has 17 amino acids. V shed 3 bases and J 0 bases; nucleotides not matched to a gene: 3. CDR3 in DNA: TGTGCCAGCAGTGAGGGGACTAGCGGGACAAGCACAGATACGCAGTATTTT. Translated, it gives CASSEGTSGTSTDTQYF.

J is TRBJ1-1 and V is TRBV28, with D tentatively TRBD1 (5 bases). V lost 10 bases, J lost 5 bases, and 20 bases lay in between. The CDR3 is made up of 14 amino acids. Germline V lookup: CDR1 MDHEN, CDR2 SYDVKM. As DNA, the CDR3 is TGTGCCACAACTTACCGGGGCGGCTTTACTGAAGCTTTCTTT. As protein: CATTYRGGFTEAFF. Looking up the rest from reference TRBV28 and TRBJ1-1 gives the full variable domain: DVKVTQSSRYLVKRTGEKVFLECVQDMDHENMFWYRQDPGLGLRLIYFSYDVKMKEKGDIPEGYSVSREKKERFSLILESASTNQTSMYLCATTYRGGFTEAFFGQGTRLTVV.

This clone was seen a few times. This rearrangement joins TRBV15 to TRBJ1-5; perhaps TRBD1 as D (6 bases). Between the trimmed V and J ends, which lost 5 bases and 6 bases, there was a span of 14 bases. Germline values: CDR1 LNHNV, CDR2 YYDKDF (reference sequence). The CDR3 runs 14 residues. The CDR3 spells CATSDRYPGQPQHF. The CDR3 DNA reads TGTGCCACCAGCGACAGGTACCCGGGTCAGCCCCAGCATTTT.

This sequence joins TRBV4-2 and TRBJ2-5; 7 nucleotides line up with TRBD2. The CDR3 length is 17 residues. The junction had 11 bases not matched to a gene; V was cut back by 0 bases and J by 4 bases. Germline V gene sequence: CDR1 LGHNA, CDR2 YNFKEQ. Here the CDR3 reads CASSQDWGGGQGETQYF. For the CDR3, the DNA is TGTGCCAGCAGCCAAGATTGGGGGGGTGGTCAAGGAGAGACCCAGTACTTC.

The chain employs TRBV11-2 and TRBJ1-3; no reliable D call. The V gene's germline CDR1 is SGHAT and CDR2 FQNNGV. The germline V and J ends were trimmed by 1 base and 2 bases, with 9 bases remaining between them. The CDR3 sequence is 15 residues long. The CDR3 loop is CASSLVRSTGNTIYF. The CDR3 coding sequence is TGTGCCAGCAGCTTAGTCAGATCCACTGGAAACACCATATATTTT.

The chain uses TRBV5-4 and TRBJ2-7; either TRBD1 or TRBD2 may supply D (5 bases each). V was shortened by 0 bases and J by 4 bases, with 11 bases between the two germline ends. Germline values: CDR1 SGHNT, CDR2 YYREEE (reference sequence). There are 14 residues in the CDR3. This chain's CDR3 is CASSLVGTSYEQYF. The CDR3 region has the DNA TGTGCCAGCAGCTTGGTGGGGACCAGTTACGAGCAGTACTTC.

This clone was recorded a few times. The chain carries TRBV25-1 and TRBJ2-2; D is possibly TRBD2 (5 bases). Trimming removed 6 bases at V and 7 bases at J, with 9 bases between. CDR3 length: 12 amino acids. CDR1 and CDR2 from the germline V gene are MGHDK and SYGVNS. CDR3 amino acids: CASRGRGGELFF. In DNA, the CDR3 is TGTGCCAGCAGGGGGAGAGGCGGGGAGCTGTTTTTT.

This rearrangement joins TRBV19 to TRBJ1-1; D perhaps matches TRBD1 (5 bases). The germline CDR1 and CDR2 sequences are LNHDA and SQIVND (reference sequence). The V end lost 3 bases, the J end lost 0 bases, and 11 bases lay between the germline ends. The CDR3 sequence is 15 residues long. CDR3 loop: CASSISRQLNTEAFF. In DNA form, the CDR3 reads TGTGCCAGTAGTATTAGTCGACAGCTGAACACTGAAGCTTTCTTT.

This chain joins TRBV6-5 and TRBJ1-2; D call uncertain. The CDR3 loop spans 14 amino acids. The V end was cut by 2 bases, the J end by 2 bases, with 9 bases between. The germline gives CDR1 MNHEY, CDR2 SVGAGI. The DNA for the CDR3 is TGTGCCAGCAGTTACATCGGCGAGAACTATGGCTACACCTTC. Its protein product is CASSYIGENYGYTF.

CDR3 sequence: CASTGGRGLSYEQYF. Here the CDR3 DNA reads TGTGCCAGCACCGGAGGGCGGGGGCTCTCCTACGAGCAGTACTTC. The genes are TRBV6-1 and TRBJ2-7; D is perhaps TRBD2 (7 bases). Germline assignment: CDR1 MNHNS and CDR2 SASEGT. The CDR3 is made up of 15 amino acids. The V gene lost 7 bases and the J gene lost 0 bases, with 16 bases spanning the gap.